What follows is one TCR beta chain and its context. TCRdb re-called the RT-PCR reads through MiXCR, storing one row per CDR3 protein. The sample consists of more than 550,000 distinct CDR3 sequences, over 12% of them appearing once. The germline V and J ends were trimmed by 1 base and 9 bases, with 11 bases remaining between them. The germline gives CDR1 SGHDT, CDR2 YYEEEE. CDR3 length: 14 residues. Material for sequencing was memory CD4+ T cells from blood. This chain joins TRBV5-6 and TRBJ1-6; D call uncertain. This sequence originates from a female donor in good health, serving as a healthy control. Here the CDR3 reads CASSLRVAGSPLHF. The CDR3 DNA reads TGTGCCAGCAGCTTGCGTGTGGCGGGTTCACCCCTCCACTTT.